Below, 9 T cell receptor beta chains from the same sample are listed, as sequenced in a study of beta chain features in type 1 diabetes. These receptors' antigens are unknown. Sequencing targeted expressed TCRB transcripts, as all isolated RNA had been reverse transcribed. Clones were read by immunoSEQ multiplex PCR, and TCRdb kept only the in-frame ones, dropping some. This sample has more than 300,000 clones, with around 9.3% found just once. Overall study results and limits: In every one of the four CD4+ subsets, TCRB CDR3s were moderately but significantly shorter in Type 1 diabetes patients.

The specimen was central memory CD4+ T cells from blood. These receptors were taken from a man aged 25-45 years with type 1 diabetes.

To note about this clone: One base away lies a much larger clone, so this may be a sequencing read error. Additional DNA sequences in this sample encode the identical CDR3. The CDR3 is CASSDSYEQYF. DNA for the CDR3: TGTGCCAGCAGCGACTCCTACGAGCAGTACTTC. The chain joins TRBV6-5 to TRBJ2-7; no reliable D call. Between the trimmed V and J ends, which lost 6 bases and 0 bases, there was a span of 3 bases. Germline-derived CDR1 and CDR2 are MNHEY and SVGAGI. The CDR3 spans 11 residues.

In its sample, this clone was seen many times. The CDR3 here is CASSQQAGGPNTQYF. In DNA, the CDR3 is TGTGCCAGCAGCCAGCAAGCGGGGGGGCCGAATACGCAGTATTTT. The chain joins TRBV11-2 to TRBJ2-3, with TRBD2 identical over 10 bases. V lost 5 bases to trimming and J lost 7 bases; unmatched junction nucleotides: 9. CDR1 and CDR2 (germline): SGHAT, FQNNGV. The CDR3 consists of 15 residues.

This chain links TRBV7-2 with TRBJ2-6; D is undetermined. There are 13 residues in the CDR3. The V end lost 5 bases, the J end lost 4 bases, and 6 bases lay between the germline ends. The germline V gene has CDR1 SGHTA and CDR2 FQGNSA. The chain's CDR3 is CASSPTGANVLTF. The CDR3 DNA reads TGTGCCAGCAGCCCAACCGGGGCCAACGTCCTGACTTTC.

The rearrangement links TRBV28 to TRBJ2-1; D is unclear. With 6 bases removed from V and 3 bases from J, the gap between germline ends came to 15 bases. The CDR3 is 15 amino acids. Germline loops: CDR1 MDHEN, CDR2 SYDVKM. The CDR3 is CASRPPGNHYNEQFF. The CDR3 region has the DNA TGTGCCAGCAGACCCCCGGGCAATCACTACAATGAGCAGTTCTTC.

This clone was seen a few times. The rearrangement links TRBV28 to TRBJ1-6; the D is unclear. With 7 bases removed from V and 6 bases from J, the gap between germline ends came to 7 bases. Germline CDR1 and CDR2: MDHEN and SYDVKM. The CDR3 is 12 residues long. CDR3 sequence: CASITVNSPLHF. In DNA, the CDR3 is TGTGCCAGCATTACAGTTAATTCACCCCTCCACTTT.

This clone came up a few times. CDR3 bases: TGTGCCAGCAGCTTTTCGACTAGCGGGGGGGCGGAGACCCAGTACTTC. This codes for CASSFSTSGGAETQYF. The chain is built from TRBV11-2 and TRBJ2-5, with TRBD2 matching 14 bases. The V gene end was trimmed by 3 bases and the J gene end by 5 bases; junction bases not matched to a gene: 5. Germline V gene data show CDR1 as SGHAT and CDR2 as FQNNGV. The CDR3 totals 16 residues.

CDR3 DNA: TGTGCCAGCAGTTGGAATCAGGGGGCTGGGGAGACCCAGTACTTC. Translated, it gives CASSWNQGAGETQYF. This chain joins TRBV6-1 and TRBJ2-5; 8 bases line up with TRBD1. The CDR3 length is 15 residues. CDR1 is MNHNS, CDR2 SASEGT, per germline. J lost 5 bases, V lost 5 bases, and 10 bases had no gene match.

This clone was seen more than once but under ten times. This chain connects TRBV4-3 to TRBJ2-3; D unresolved. CDR1 and CDR2 from the germline V gene are LGHNA and YSLEER. This CDR3 comprises 13 residues. The V gene lost 0 bases and the J gene lost 9 bases, with 10 bases spanning the gap. The CDR3 reads CASSQDDQWTQYF. In DNA, the CDR3 is TGCGCCAGCAGCCAAGATGATCAGTGGACGCAGTATTTT.

There are many counts of this clone. CDR3 sequence reads: CASSPPGGLYEQYF. CDR3 nucleotide sequence: TGTGCCAGCTCACCTCCGGGAGGGCTGTACGAGCAGTACTTC. The chain has TRBV18 and TRBJ2-7; 8 bases are a match to TRBD2. This CDR3 region has 14 residues. Germline CDR1 and CDR2: KGHSH and LQKENI. The J segment lost 4 bases and the V segment lost 3 bases, leaving 5 bases of the junction unmatched.